The rows below give T cell receptor beta chains drawn from one sample of a study of preoperative IRX-2 immunotherapy in early breast cancer. The assay was immunoSEQ multiplex PCR, and TCRdb's table has in-frame clones only and misses some. The sample consists of fewer than 35,000 clones, 89% of them appearing once. Specimen: tumor tissue, collected after IRX-2 immunotherapy. These receptors were collected from a human donor with breast cancer. CDR3s leave out the opening cysteine and the closing phenylalanine or tryptophan. Where a row states a size, it is once, few, many or the class of an expanded clone; other rows omit it.

- TRBJ2-1 TRBV8-2 ASSNYRPPLYNEQF
- TRBJ2-7 TRBV5-1 ASRRGVSSYEQY
- TRBJ2-7 TRBV30 AWSYGQGAGEQY
- TRBJ1-3 TRBV19 ASSTIYTVGNTIY
- TRBJ1-2 TRBV12-5 ASGLVPFTYGYT
- TRBJ2-1 TRBV5-1 ASSSAGVSYNEQF
- TRBJ1-2 TRBV4-1 ASSQDPQGLYGYT
- TRBJ2-6 TRBV4-1 ASSQDRGHGANVLT
few TRBJ2-2 TRBV11-3 ASSIRGSTGELF
- TRBJ2-7 TRBV7-8 ASSFNRVVEQY
few TRBJ1-3 TRBV19 ASSYQLQLYSGNTIY
- TRBJ1-2 TRBV5-1 ASSLGDRHFYGYT
- TRBJ1-5 TRBV6-9 ASSLGPNQPQH